This T cell receptor beta chain was captured by sequencing in a study of cytomegalovirus exposure and HLA in healthy donors. Across the whole study: Of the donors genotyped, several hundred in all, 75% to 85% fell in the Caucasian-associated ancestry cluster. Broader study findings: Published work reported that the classifier diagnosed cytomegalovirus status with high specificity and sensitivity. Later on, a genetic analysis was performed. It linked a missense variant in DCLRE1C with V- and J-gene trimming of TCR beta.

The PCR had 60 Vbeta and 13 Jbeta primers. Only in-frame clones appear in the TCRdb table, and some are missing; sequencing was by immunoSEQ multiplex PCR. The data contain more than 80,000 clones, 65% to 80% of them singletons. Samples came from healthy bone marrow donors. V dropped 4 bases and J dropped 7 bases, with 17 bases sitting between them. Germline V lookup: CDR1 MNHNY, CDR2 SVGAGI (reference sequence). The CDR3 has 15 amino acids. This clone was detected only a few times. Its target is unknown. The sample comprised PBMCs. The clonotype was recovered from a man between 60 and 70 years old in good health and CMV-seronegative. The chain recombines TRBV6-6 with TRBJ1-5; maybe TRBD1 (5 bases). The CDR3 loop is CASSSFWGGDQPQHF. DNA of the CDR3: TGTGCCAGCAGTTCCTTTTGGGGAGGGGACCAGCCCCAGCATTTT.